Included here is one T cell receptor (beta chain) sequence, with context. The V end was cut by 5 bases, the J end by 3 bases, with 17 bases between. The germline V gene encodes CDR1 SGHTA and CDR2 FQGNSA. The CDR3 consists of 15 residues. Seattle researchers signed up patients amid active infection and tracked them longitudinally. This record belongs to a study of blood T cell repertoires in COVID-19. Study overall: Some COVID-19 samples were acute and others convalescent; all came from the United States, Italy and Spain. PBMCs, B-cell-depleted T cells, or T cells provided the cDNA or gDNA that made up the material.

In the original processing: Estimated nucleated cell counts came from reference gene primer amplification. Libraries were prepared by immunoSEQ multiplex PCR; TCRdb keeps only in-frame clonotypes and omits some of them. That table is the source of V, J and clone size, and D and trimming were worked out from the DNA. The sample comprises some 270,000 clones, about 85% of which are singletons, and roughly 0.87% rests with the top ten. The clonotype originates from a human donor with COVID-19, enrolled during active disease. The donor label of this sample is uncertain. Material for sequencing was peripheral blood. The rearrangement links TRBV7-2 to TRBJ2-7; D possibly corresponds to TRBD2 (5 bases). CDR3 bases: TGTGCCAGCAGCCCATGGCGGGCGATTAACTACGAGCAGTACTTC. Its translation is CASSPWRAINYEQYF.